A selection of T cell receptor beta chains follows, all from one sample in a study of blood T cell repertoires in COVID-19. Libraries were prepared by immunoSEQ multiplex PCR; TCRdb keeps only in-frame clonotypes and omits some of them. The data contain 200,000 to 250,000 clones, roughly 82% of them seen just once; the ten biggest clones take up 2% to 2.5%. The specimen sequenced was PBMCs or T cells enriched from blood (not recorded which). Every receptor here comes from a woman between 50 and 59 years old who had recovered from COVID-19. CDR3s include the opening cysteine and the closing phenylalanine or tryptophan. A D gene is named only where the DNA matches it firmly. Rows give clone size only sometimes, using once, few, many, or a class for an expanded clone.

CDR3aa,CDR3nt,v_gene,abundance,d_gene,j_gene
CASSQDLYNEQFF,TGCGCCAGCAGCCAAGATCTCTACAATGAGCAGTTCTTC,TRBV4-3,-,-,TRBJ2-1
CSVHEQGYTEAFF,TGCAGCGTTCACGAACAGGGATACACTGAAGCTTTCTTT,TRBV29-1,-,-,TRBJ1-1
CASSPKGLAGGPWETQYF,TGTGCCAGCAGCCCGAAGGGGCTAGCGGGGGGGCCTTGGGAGACCCAGTACTTC,TRBV7-2,once,TRBD2,TRBJ2-5
CASSLSGGNQPQHF,TGCGCCAGCAGCCTCTCGGGTGGCAATCAGCCCCAGCATTTT,TRBV5-1,once,-,TRBJ1-5
CASSFRGRDTQYF,TGTGCCAGCAGCTTCAGGGGGCGTGATACGCAGTATTTT,TRBV13,once,TRBD1,TRBJ2-3
CASSIWRGAYEQYF,TGTGCCAGCAGCATTTGGCGGGGGGCGTACGAGCAGTACTTC,TRBV2,-,TRBD2,TRBJ2-7
CASSPQGTVTDTQYF,TGTGCCAGCTCACCACAGGGGACAGTCACAGATACGCAGTATTTT,TRBV18,-,TRBD1,TRBJ2-3
CASSGQGTGNQPQHF,TGTGCCAGCAGTGGACAGGGAACGGGCAATCAGCCCCAGCATTTT,TRBV7-2,-,TRBD1,TRBJ1-5
CASTNFLGLYNEQFF,TGTGCCAGTACTAATTTCCTAGGACTGTACAATGAGCAGTTCTTC,TRBV19,-,-,TRBJ2-1
CASSLSATNEKLFF,TGCGCCAGCAGCTTGTCTGCAACTAATGAAAAACTGTTTTTT,TRBV5-1,-,-,TRBJ1-4
CASSWGEGPNTGELFF,TGTGCCAGCAGCTGGGGGGAGGGGCCGAACACCGGGGAGCTGTTTTTT,TRBV5-4,-,TRBD2,TRBJ2-2
CASSPRAGVNTGELFF,TGTGCCAGCAGCCCCCGGGCGGGGGTGAACACCGGGGAGCTGTTTTTT,TRBV7-9,few,TRBD2,TRBJ2-2
CASSYRLAGGDDEQFF,TGTGCCAGCAGTTACCGACTAGCGGGAGGTGACGATGAGCAGTTCTTC,TRBV6-5,-,TRBD2,TRBJ2-1
CASSQDPGGGGAGELFF,TGCGCCAGCAGCCAAGATCCAGGGGGCGGGGGCGCCGGGGAGCTGTTTTTT,TRBV4-3,-,-,TRBJ2-2
CASNLQGEDQPQHF,TGTGCCAGCAACTTACAGGGAGAAGACCAGCCCCAGCATTTT,TRBV2,-,-,TRBJ1-5
CASSTQGSQNEKLFF,TGTGCCAGCAGCACCCAGGGGTCCCAAAATGAAAAACTGTTTTTT,TRBV5-4,-,-,TRBJ1-4
CASSSPTRGREYEQYF,TGTGCCAGCAGTTCTCCAACCCGGGGGCGGGAGTACGAGCAGTACTTC,TRBV6-2/TRBV6-3,once,-,TRBJ2-7
CASSMSSRDYGYTF,TGTGCCAGTAGTATGTCCTCTCGGGACTATGGCTACACCTTC,TRBV19,-,-,TRBJ1-2
CASSPSGVGLDGYTF,TGTGCCAGCAGCCCCTCGGGGGTTGGACTTGATGGCTACACCTTC,TRBV6-4,-,-,TRBJ1-2
CASSLEAGNIQYF,TGTGCCAGCAGCCTAGAAGCTGGAAACATTCAGTACTTC,TRBV6-5,once,-,TRBJ2-4
CASSLDRDRNQPQHF,TGTGCCAGCAGCTTAGACCGGGACAGAAATCAGCCCCAGCATTTT,TRBV7-2,-,TRBD1,TRBJ1-5
CASSLGLSGEQFF,TGTGCCAGCAGTTTAGGGCTATCCGGTGAGCAGTTCTTC,TRBV27,-,-,TRBJ2-1
CASSPREITYEQYF,TGTGCCAGCAGCCCCAGGGAAATTACCTACGAGCAGTACTTC,TRBV5-8,few,-,TRBJ2-7
CASSLTGSGYTF,TGTGCCAGCAGCTTAACAGGGTCCGGCTACACCTTC,TRBV9,-,-,TRBJ1-2
CASRPDRGDNQPQHF,TGTGCCAGCAGGCCTGACAGGGGGGACAATCAGCCCCAGCATTTT,TRBV6-5,-,TRBD1,TRBJ1-5
CASKEAGVNEQYF,TGCGCCAGCAAGGAGGCAGGTGTCAACGAGCAGTACTTC,TRBV5-1,once,-,TRBJ2-7
CSVEARLDRAGKAFF,TGCAGCGTTGAGGCTCGACTTGACAGGGCGGGGAAAGCTTTCTTT,TRBV29-1,-,TRBD1,TRBJ1-1
CASSLRQGLAEAFF,TGTGCCAGCAGTTTACGGCAGGGACTCGCTGAAGCTTTCTTT,TRBV28,-,-,TRBJ1-1
CASSLDQGMWEQYF,TGTGCCAGCAGCTTAGACCAGGGAATGTGGGAGCAGTACTTC,TRBV7-8,-,-,TRBJ2-7
CASSYFKSTEAFF,TGTGCCAGCAGCTATTTTAAGAGTACTGAAGCTTTCTTT,TRBV27,-,-,TRBJ1-1
CASSPNFWGQGFNSGNTIYF,TGTGCCAGCAGCCCAAACTTCTGGGGACAGGGTTTCAACTCTGGAAACACCATATATTTT,TRBV6-2/TRBV6-3,-,TRBD1,TRBJ1-3
CASSWQGSGNTIYF,TGTGCCAGTAGTTGGCAGGGCTCTGGAAACACCATATATTTT,TRBV19,-,-,TRBJ1-3
CASSPGPDRGNSPLHF,TGCGCCAGCAGCCCAGGGCCTGACAGGGGTAATTCACCCCTCCACTTT,TRBV4-3,-,TRBD1,TRBJ1-6
CASSLGGVYGYTF,TGTGCCAGCAGTTTAGGGGGCGTCTATGGCTACACCTTC,TRBV28,-,-,TRBJ1-2
CATETEDTEAFF,TGTGCCACAGAAACGGAGGACACTGAAGCTTTCTTT,TRBV15,-,-,TRBJ1-1
CASSNRDRVGGYTF,TGTGCCAGCAGCAACCGCGACAGGGTGGGAGGCTACACCTTC,TRBV3-1/TRBV3-2,-,TRBD1,TRBJ1-2
CASSLGHTGGSNQPQHF,TGTGCCAGCAGCTTAGGTCACACAGGGGGCAGCAATCAGCCCCAGCATTTT,TRBV11-2,-,TRBD1,TRBJ1-5